Listed below are T cell receptor beta chains from one sample, sequenced in a study of T cell changes during pregnancy in multiple sclerosis. TCRdb keeps only in-frame clones here, not all; method: immunoSEQ multiplex PCR. The sample holds around 62,000 clones, 91% seen once. Source: CD4+ T cells from peripheral blood mononuclear cells, taken in the first trimester of pregnancy. The source is a female donor with multiple sclerosis, enrolled in a pregnancy study. The CDR3 runs from the conserved cysteine through the conserved F or W. Each record gives: CDR3 DNA, CDR3 protein, D gene, J gene, clone size, CDR3 length, V gene. The D gene is left open where the match is weak. Size is omitted from some rows. Given values are once, few, many or a class for expanded clones.

cdr3_nt: TGTGCCAGCTCACCAGGGGGACAGAGCTCCTACGAGCAGTACTTC
cdr3_aa: CASSPGGQSSYEQYF
d_call: TRBD1
j_call: TRBJ2-7
clone_size: NA
cdr3_length: 15
v_call: TRBV18

cdr3_nt: TGTGCCAGCAGCTGGGCAGAGGGGGGGAGCAATCAGCCCCAGCATTTT
cdr3_aa: CASSWAEGGSNQPQHF
d_call: NA
j_call: TRBJ1-5
clone_size: NA
cdr3_length: 16
v_call: TRBV28

cdr3_nt: TGTGCCAGCAGCTTAGCTCCGGGACAGATGAACACTGAAGCTTTCTTT
cdr3_aa: CASSLAPGQMNTEAFF
d_call: TRBD1
j_call: TRBJ1-1
clone_size: NA
cdr3_length: 16
v_call: TRBV7-9

cdr3_nt: TGTGCCAGCAGTAGCCGCGGGCAAGTTTATGGCTACACCTTC
cdr3_aa: CASSSRGQVYGYTF
d_call: NA
j_call: TRBJ1-2
clone_size: NA
cdr3_length: 14
v_call: TRBV28

cdr3_nt: TGTGCCAGCATTAGAACAGGGGAAGCTTTCTTT
cdr3_aa: CASIRTGEAFF
d_call: NA
j_call: TRBJ1-1
clone_size: NA
cdr3_length: 11
v_call: TRBV27

cdr3_nt: TGTGCCAGCAGCCCACTCCCAGACAGGGGAAACACCGGGGAGCTGTTTTTT
cdr3_aa: CASSPLPDRGNTGELFF
d_call: TRBD1
j_call: TRBJ2-2
clone_size: NA
cdr3_length: 17
v_call: TRBV7-2

cdr3_nt: TGTGCCTGGAGTGGCCAGGGTTACAATTCACCCCTCCACTTT
cdr3_aa: CAWSGQGYNSPLHF
d_call: NA
j_call: TRBJ1-6
clone_size: NA
cdr3_length: 14
v_call: TRBV30

cdr3_nt: TGTGCCAGCAGTGAAGGAGGGTCGTACACTGAAGCTTTCTTT
cdr3_aa: CASSEGGSYTEAFF
d_call: NA
j_call: TRBJ1-1
clone_size: once
cdr3_length: 14
v_call: TRBV6-1

cdr3_nt: TGTGCCAGCAGCTCTGTCGGGGAGCTGTTTTTT
cdr3_aa: CASSSVGELFF
d_call: NA
j_call: TRBJ2-2
clone_size: NA
cdr3_length: 11
v_call: TRBV7-2

cdr3_nt: TGTGCCAGCACCGGGACTGTTCGGAGTAGCACAGATACGCAGTATTTT
cdr3_aa: CASTGTVRSSTDTQYF
d_call: NA
j_call: TRBJ2-3
clone_size: NA
cdr3_length: 16
v_call: TRBV5-4

cdr3_nt: TGTGCCAGCAGCTTCTCTAGCGGCCGCACAGATACGCAGTATTTT
cdr3_aa: CASSFSSGRTDTQYF
d_call: TRBD2
j_call: TRBJ2-3
clone_size: NA
cdr3_length: 15
v_call: TRBV7-9

cdr3_nt: TGTGCCAGCAGCTTGACAGGTGTCGGCACAGATACGCAGTATTTT
cdr3_aa: CASSLTGVGTDTQYF
d_call: NA
j_call: TRBJ2-3
clone_size: NA
cdr3_length: 15
v_call: TRBV11-2

cdr3_nt: TGTGCCAGCAGCTTAGGCCCACAGGGCCGGGTGATGGCAACTAATGAAAAACTGTTTTTT
cdr3_aa: CASSLGPQGRVMATNEKLFF
d_call: NA
j_call: TRBJ1-4
clone_size: NA
cdr3_length: 20
v_call: TRBV7-6

cdr3_nt: TGTGCCAGCAGCTCTAGCGGGGGGGCCGATACGCAGTATTTT
cdr3_aa: CASSSSGGADTQYF
d_call: TRBD2
j_call: TRBJ2-3
clone_size: NA
cdr3_length: 14
v_call: TRBV5-6

cdr3_nt: TGTGCCAGCAGCTTACAAGCGACAGGGGGCTATGATGGCTACACCTTC
cdr3_aa: CASSLQATGGYDGYTF
d_call: TRBD1
j_call: TRBJ1-2
clone_size: NA
cdr3_length: 16
v_call: TRBV7-2

cdr3_nt: TGTGCCAGCAGCTTGGCCGTGGAGCCCTACAATGAGCAGTTCTTC
cdr3_aa: CASSLAVEPYNEQFF
d_call: NA
j_call: TRBJ2-1
clone_size: NA
cdr3_length: 15
v_call: TRBV5-4

cdr3_nt: TGTGCCAGCAGAAGCAACAGGGGAATCTCGGAAGCTTTCTTT
cdr3_aa: CASRSNRGISEAFF
d_call: TRBD1
j_call: TRBJ1-1
clone_size: NA
cdr3_length: 14
v_call: TRBV6-5

cdr3_nt: TGTGCCAGCAGTGCCGCAGAAGAACCACCATATAGCAATCAGCCCCAGCATTTT
cdr3_aa: CASSAAEEPPYSNQPQHF
d_call: NA
j_call: TRBJ1-5
clone_size: NA
cdr3_length: 18
v_call: TRBV6-4

cdr3_nt: TGTGCCAGCCGACCGGGGGGACTAGCTAACTATGGCTACACCTTC
cdr3_aa: CASRPGGLANYGYTF
d_call: NA
j_call: TRBJ1-2
clone_size: NA
cdr3_length: 15
v_call: TRBV7-2

cdr3_nt: TGCGCCAGCAGCCCAGGACAGGGCTTGGGCTACACCTTC
cdr3_aa: CASSPGQGLGYTF
d_call: TRBD1
j_call: TRBJ1-2
clone_size: NA
cdr3_length: 13
v_call: TRBV5-1

cdr3_nt: TGTGCCACCAGCAGAAACCCGACTAGCGGGGGAGGGCCAGATACGCAGTATTTT
cdr3_aa: CATSRNPTSGGGPDTQYF
d_call: TRBD2
j_call: TRBJ2-3
clone_size: NA
cdr3_length: 18
v_call: TRBV15

cdr3_nt: TGTGCCAGCAGTGAATATCAACCCGGGGTGGTGAACACTGAAGCTTTCTTT
cdr3_aa: CASSEYQPGVVNTEAFF
d_call: NA
j_call: TRBJ1-1
clone_size: NA
cdr3_length: 17
v_call: TRBV25-1